The source of this T cell receptor beta chain is a study of CD8 T cells in ankylosing spondylitis. Germline V lookup: CDR1 SGHNT, CDR2 YENEEA. The CDR3 has 14 amino acids. V lost 5 bases and J lost 5; bases outside the gene matches: 6. Scientists made TCR beta libraries using quantitative 5'-RACE with molecular barcodes. In TCRdb, the 5' RACE reads were re-called with MiXCR into one record per CDR3 protein. The sample yields around 220,000 distinct CDR3 sequences, roughly 18% seen once. As concerns this clonotype: Its specificity is not known.

Findings of the study overall: Past research had described some motif variants in reactive arthritis synovial fluid and blood. There was a TCR beta motif, made of several highly homologous variants, that appeared characteristic of ankylosing spondylitis blood. Disease-associated clones were reportedly significantly overrepresented in matched ankylosing spondylitis synovial fluid. Relatively rare in peripheral blood, disease-linked clones were also CD8+.

This clonotype was sampled from a male donor with ankylosing spondylitis. V and J are TRBV11-3 and TRBJ1-2; 9 nucleotides match TRBD1. Sequenced sample: blood, either unsorted or a sorted T cell fraction (not recorded which). The CDR3 is CASSISGQGYGYTF. The CDR3 DNA is TGTGCCAGCAGCATAAGCGGACAGGGGTATGGCTACACCTTC.